This T cell receptor beta chain is drawn from a study of blood T cells in healthy people across ages (dated by TCRdb to the mid-2010s). About the investigation overall: In model experiments, roughly one uniquely barcoded TCR beta cDNA molecule per two T cells was captured by template switching. To avoid experimental bias, donors of different ages were spread randomly across the sequencing lanes. To track age-related changes in TCR beta repertoire diversity, the study relied on deep sequencing normalized with unique cDNA molecular identifiers. Four age groups were formed from the donors: young (average roughly 15 years), middle-aged (approximately 40), aged (over 55) and long-lived (around 82). Using the same blood draw, the study looked at two additional independent replicas of 1 million unique cDNA reads for two donors, one aged 18 to 29 and the other aged 80 or older.

What the research found in general, with its limitations: Observed TCR beta diversity per million T cells fell roughly linearly with age, and a significant reduction was already apparent by age around 40. The long-lived group showed more naive CD4+ T cells, fewer expanded clones and increased TCR diversity than the aged group, suggesting age selection. The CMV infection status of donors was not known, potentially confounding age-related changes in expanded clonotypes. Estimates of total diversity from one million sequenced T cells were regarded as lower bounds and underestimates. Bulk unsorted PBMC profiling prevented conclusive comparison of naive and antigen-experienced compartments. The percentage of naive T cells measured by flow cytometry correlated strongly with observed TCR beta diversity.

Library creation used 5' RACE. The sequencing machine was an Illumina HiSeq 2500. A second PCR of about 7 to 12 cycles was run with a J-beta primer mix and a sample-barcoded 5' primer. Each TCR beta cDNA molecule received a unique molecular identifier from a template-switch 5' adaptor carrying 12 random nucleotides. Each sample yielded at least 2.5 million CDR3-containing paired-end reads. First-strand cDNA was synthesized from all RNA with the Mint cDNA synthesis kit, primed by a TRBC-specific oligonucleotide. All cDNA was treated with uracil-DNA glycosylase and then went through a first 18-cycle PCR with the universal primers M1SS and BC2_uni_R. On the study's bioinformatics: Each sample was normalized by randomly selecting 1 million high-quality reads, each carrying a distinct molecular identifier. Instead of being binned into consensus sequences, reads with shared molecular identifiers were discarded. MiTCR, run with a Q25 quality threshold and the strictest error-elimination algorithm, handled CDR3 identification, clonotype clustering and error correction. A nonparametric unseen species model using Euler transformation provided a lower-bound estimate of total TCR beta diversity. TCRdb passed the public sequencing reads through fastp at Q25 and MiXCR, retaining productive beta sequences. Duplicate CDR3 protein sequences are folded into a single record with the most common DNA and genes. TCRdb's processing, not the authors', yielded these V and J calls. In all, the sample holds 1,500,000 or so distinct CDR3 sequences, and 42% of those were seen once. The ten largest clones capture about 4% of the sample.

Via the germline V gene (reference sequence), CDR1 is DFQATT and CDR2 SNEGSKA. The germline ends are 15 bases apart after V is trimmed by 5 bases and J by 4 bases. The CDR3, from cysteine to phenylalanine, totals 14 residues. The only DNA kept is the CDR3, 42 bases in frame from the first base. Systemically healthy Caucasian individuals from Russia, some 36 in total and aged about 6 to 95 years, were included as donors. Approximately 10 milliliters of peripheral blood were collected from each donor into EDTA-treated Vacutainer tubes. PBMCs were isolated by Ficoll-Paque density-gradient centrifugation, with at least 7 million obtained per sample. Trizol reagent was used to extract total RNA from the PBMCs, yielding at least 6 micrograms per sample. Naive CD45RAhigh/CD27high T cell percentages were measured by flow cytometry on a PBMC aliquot from every donor. This clonotype was counted only a few times. The antigen it binds to is not known. Base quality data are lacking; no much larger clone is found one base away.

This clonotype was sampled from a woman under 30 in good health. The chain couples TRBV20-1 to TRBJ2-1, with TRBD2 perhaps the D gene, on 6 matching bases. Sequenced material: blood. The DNA sequence reads TGCAGTGCTCGGCGGGGCTTCGGGTACAATGAGCAGTTCTTC. This encodes CSARRGFGYNEQFF.